A single sample is the source of the 22 T cell receptor beta chains below, sequenced in a study of beta chain features in type 1 diabetes. Expressed TCRB transcripts were sequenced after all isolated RNA was converted to cDNA. Clones were sequenced by immunoSEQ multiplex PCR, and TCRdb holds only the in-frame ones, with some missing. The sample contains hundreds of thousands of clones, around 16% of which appear only once. Sequenced sample: naive CD4+ T cells from blood. The receptors here all came from a man in his late teens or twenties in good health.

Only a few counts were recorded for this clone. The genes are TRBV18 and TRBJ1-5, with no clear D. Trimming took off 6 bases at V and 3 bases at J, with 9 bases between the two ends. CDR3 length equals 13 residues. Germline assignment: CDR1 KGHSH and CDR2 LQKENI. The CDR3 protein is CASSDSLNQPQHF. CDR3 bases: TGTGCCAGCTCGGACTCCCTCAATCAGCCCCAGCATTTT.

The rearrangement uses TRBV19 and TRBJ1-2; no firm D call. CDR3 length: 12 residues. Germline CDR1 LNHDA, CDR2 SQIVND (reference sequence). V lost 5 bases and J lost 8, with 12 bases in between. The CDR3 region is CASSDGRRGYTF. CDR3 nucleotides: TGTGCCAGTAGTGACGGGCGAAGAGGCTACACCTTC.

V gene TRBV6-9 combines with J gene TRBJ2-3, with 11 bases identical to TRBD2. Germline V lookup: CDR1 MNHGY, CDR2 SVAAGI. J gave up 3 bases and V 6 bases, and 11 bases lay outside the gene matches. The CDR3 contains 17 residues. In nucleotides, the CDR3 is TGTGCCAGCAGCCGCCCCCGGACTAGCGGGCCTACAGATACGCAGTATTTT. This sequence encodes CASSRPRTSGPTDTQYF.

The V gene is TRBV6-6, the J gene TRBJ2-3; D might be TRBD1 or TRBD2, each matching 5 bases. The CDR3 loop spans 14 amino acids. From germline, CDR1 is MNHNY and CDR2 SVGAGI (reference sequence). Deletions cut 7 bases from V and 0 bases from J, with 11 bases between. CDR3 nucleotides: TGTGCCAGCAAGAGGGGCGGTAGCACAGATACGCAGTATTTT. This gives the protein CASKRGGSTDTQYF.

This clone was observed a few times. The chain employs TRBV30 and TRBJ1-3; unclear D gene. The CDR3 extends over 12 amino acids. The V and J ends lost 1 base and 5 bases respectively, with 6 bases between them. Germline values: CDR1 GTSNPN, CDR2 SVGIG (reference sequence). CDR3 DNA: TGTGCCTGGAGTGCCAGGCGAAACACCATATATTTT. Protein product: CAWSARRNTIYF.

CDR3 nucleotides: TGTGCCAGCAGCTTCGGGCGGGGGACTGAAGCTTTCTTT. Protein sequence: CASSFGRGTEAFF. The chain carries TRBV4-2 and TRBJ1-1; D perhaps matches TRBD1 (5 bases). The CDR3 runs 13 residues. V was clipped by 5 bases and J by 5 bases, with 12 bases between them. Germline V CDR1 and CDR2: LGHNA, YNFKEQ.

This clone has just a few counts. The genes are TRBV4-3 and TRBJ2-3; 7 positions agree with TRBD1. Looked up from germline, CDR1 is LGHNA and CDR2 is YSLEER. V shed 1 base and J 0 bases; nucleotides not matched to a gene: 7. The CDR3 extends over 17 amino acids. CDR3 amino acids: CASSQVRDRYSTDTQYF. The CDR3, as DNA: TGCGCCAGCAGCCAAGTCCGGGACAGATATAGCACAGATACGCAGTATTTT.

The genes are TRBV18 and TRBJ1-5; tentatively, D is TRBD1 (6 bases). The ends were cut back, 0 bases at V and 2 bases at J, with 17 bases in the middle. The CDR3 runs 18 residues. Germline V CDR1 and CDR2: KGHSH, LQKENI. The CDR3 coding sequence is TGTGCCAGCTCACCACCAGGCAGAGGGGGGGCCGGCAATCAGCCCCAGCATTTT. Amino acids: CASSPPGRGGAGNQPQHF. Looking up the rest from reference TRBV18 and TRBJ1-5 gives the full variable domain: NAGVMQNPRHLVRRRGQEARLRCSPMKGHSHVYWYRQLPEEGLKFMVYLQKENIIDESGMPKERFSAEFPKEGPSILRIQQVVRGDSAAYFCASSPPGRGGAGNQPQHFGDGTRLSIL.

The rearrangement links TRBV6-1 to TRBJ2-7, with TRBD1 as a possible D gene (6 bases). Trimming shortened V by 7 bases and J by 2 bases, and 18 bases separated the two germline ends. CDR1 is MNHNS, CDR2 SASEGT, per germline. This CDR3 region has 15 residues. The CDR3: CASTNHEQGPYEQYF. The CDR3 DNA follows: TGTGCCAGCACCAACCACGAACAGGGTCCCTACGAGCAGTACTTC.

This clone has a handful of counts. The rearrangement uses TRBV6-5 and TRBJ2-1; 7 bases line up with TRBD1. Germline V gives CDR1 MNHEY, CDR2 SVGAGI. The CDR3 contains 14 residues. After removal of 2 bases from V and 7 bases from J, the junction contained 5 bases not matched to a gene. The CDR3 protein is CASSYRDRENEQFF. Written as DNA, the CDR3 is TGTGCCAGCAGTTACCGTGACAGGGAGAATGAGCAGTTCTTC.

The J gene is TRBJ2-7, the V gene TRBV27; possibly TRBD2 for D (5 bases). The CDR3 covers 19 residues. The V gene's germline CDR1 is MNHEY and CDR2 SMNVEV (reference sequence). Between the trimmed V and J ends, which lost 2 bases and 4 bases, there was a span of 27 bases. The CDR3 sequence is CASSLDSIIPGRARYEQYF. As DNA, the CDR3 is TGTGCCAGCAGTTTAGATTCCATCATCCCGGGAAGAGCCCGTTACGAGCAGTACTTC.

The sample holds a few counts of this clone. V is TRBV2 and J is TRBJ2-3; D is tentatively TRBD1 or TRBD2 (5 bases each). Between the trimmed V and J ends, which lost 9 bases and 2 bases, there was a span of 15 bases. Germline-derived CDR1 and CDR2 are SNHLY and FYNNEI. The CDR3 consists of 14 residues. The CDR3 DNA is TGTGCCAGTTCCGATTGGGGGAACACAGATACGCAGTATTTT. It specifies CASSDWGNTDTQYF.

This clone was counted only a few times. This chain connects TRBV5-4 to TRBJ2-3; TRBD1 matches 8 bases. Losses at the gene ends were 7 bases for V and 4 bases for J; bases not matched to a gene: 14. The CDR3 is made up of 16 amino acids. The germline gives CDR1 SGHNT, CDR2 YYREEE (reference sequence). CDR3: CASSPSAGGRADTQYF. The CDR3 DNA sequence: TGTGCCAGCTCCCCGAGTGCAGGGGGCCGGGCAGATACGCAGTATTTT. Filled out from reference TRBV5-4 and TRBJ2-3, the complete variable domain reads ETGVTQSPTHLIKTRGQQVTLRCSSQSGHNTVSWYQQALGQGPQFIFQYYREEENGRGNFPPRFSGLQFPNYSSELNVNALELDDSALYLCASSPSAGGRADTQYFGPGTRLTVL.

This clone has more than one count but fewer than ten. V usage is TRBV5-4 and J usage is TRBJ2-5; unclear D gene. This CDR3 region has 12 residues. The germline gives CDR1 SGHNT, CDR2 YYREEE (reference sequence). V was pared by 6 bases and J by 5 bases, with 11 bases between. Written as DNA, the CDR3 is TGTGCCAGCACGGCCCAGGCCGAGACCCAGTACTTC. Amino acids: CASTAQAETQYF.

This clone turned up a few times. The V gene is TRBV5-1, the J gene TRBJ1-4; 8 positions match TRBD1. Germline V CDR1 and CDR2: SGHRS, YFSETQ. This CDR3 comprises 15 residues. The V and J ends lost 3 bases and 6 bases, in that order; junction bases with no gene match: 7. In DNA, the CDR3 is TGCGCCAGCAGCTACCGACAGGGGCGGGATGAAAAACTGTTTTTT. Translated: CASSYRQGRDEKLFF.

The chain is built from TRBV2 and TRBJ2-1; D gene uncertain. This CDR3 is built from 11 residues. The V and J ends lost 6 bases and 8 bases respectively, with 8 bases between them. From germline, CDR1 is SNHLY and CDR2 FYNNEI. CDR3 sequence reads: CASSSGDEQFF. As DNA, the CDR3 is TGTGCCAGCAGCAGTGGAGATGAGCAGTTCTTC. Combining the CDR3 with reference TRBV2 and TRBJ2-1 gives the whole variable domain EPEVTQTPSHQVTQMGQEVILRCVPISNHLYFYWYRQILGQKVEFLVSFYNNEISEKSEIFDDQFSVERPDGSNFTLKIRSTKLEDSAMYFCASSSGDEQFFGPGTRLTVL.

This clone has only a few counts. The rearrangement uses TRBV28 and TRBJ1-3, with D unresolved. The CDR3 extends over 15 amino acids. V was shortened by 5 bases and J by 0 bases, with 11 bases between the two germline ends. The germline V gene has CDR1 MDHEN and CDR2 SYDVKM. Here the CDR3 DNA reads TGTGCCAGCAGTCAATGGGCCCCCTCTGGAAACACCATATATTTT. Translating gives CASSQWAPSGNTIYF.

The CDR3 here is CASSSRGFATNEKLFF. CDR3 DNA sequence: TGTGCCAGCAGCTCTCGGGGGTTTGCAACTAATGAAAAACTGTTTTTT. The chain employs TRBV7-6 and TRBJ1-4, with TRBD1 as a possible D gene (5 bases). Trimming took off 4 bases at V and 0 bases at J, with 12 bases between the two ends. This CDR3 has 16 amino acids. Germline values: CDR1 SGHVS, CDR2 FNYEAQ.

The chain couples TRBV7-2 to TRBJ2-7; 9 nucleotides line up with TRBD1. The CDR3 contains 15 residues. V gave up 0 bases and J gave up 5 bases; unmatched junction bases: 5. Germline V gene sequence: CDR1 SGHTA, CDR2 FQGNSA. The CDR3 DNA is TGTGCCAGCAGCTTAGCCGGGACAGGGTTGAACGAGCAGTACTTC. Its translation is CASSLAGTGLNEQYF.

The rearrangement uses TRBV15 and TRBJ1-2, with a possible D match to TRBD1 (5 bases). Trimming shortened V by 7 bases and J by 10 bases, and 19 bases separated the two germline ends. Germline V gene data show CDR1 as LNHNV and CDR2 as YYDKDF (reference sequence). This CDR3 has 13 residues. The CDR3 protein is CATNPRQGGVYTF. The DNA for the CDR3 is TGTGCCACCAATCCTCGGCAGGGAGGAGTCTACACCTTC.

CDR3 DNA: TGTGCCAGCAGCTTATTGCTAAACGCCTACGAGCAGTACTTC. It specifies CASSLLLNAYEQYF. The gene calls are TRBV7-2 and TRBJ2-7, with D unclear. The CDR3 is made up of 14 amino acids. Germline values: CDR1 SGHTA, CDR2 FQGNSA. V lost 2 bases to trimming and J lost 2 bases, with 10 bases between them.

In its sample, this clone was seen a few times. The chain employs TRBV2 and TRBJ1-3; D not resolved. CDR1 SNHLY and CDR2 FYNNEI come from the germline V gene. Trimming took off 8 bases at V and 4 bases at J, with 12 bases between the two ends. This CDR3 has 13 amino acids. The CDR3 DNA reads TGTGCCAGCGGCCCGGGAGCAGGAAACACCATATATTTT. Its translation: CASGPGAGNTIYF.